This record looks at one TCR beta chain sequence and its context. Antigen: not known. These data come from a study of response to subunit inactivated influenza vaccine. The CDR3 is made up of 15 amino acids. The germline V and J ends were trimmed by 0 bases and 5 bases, with 13 bases remaining between them. Germline CDR1 DFQATT, CDR2 SNEGSKA (reference sequence). TCRdb independently ran MiXCR on the RT-PCR reads; one entry per CDR3 protein. This sample has fewer than 600,000 distinct CDR3 sequences, with more than 7% found just once. Study findings and constraints: A suggestion made by the authors is that each seasonal influenza vaccination recruits few new T cells.

V is TRBV20-1 and J is TRBJ1-4; D unclear. This receptor was taken from a man aged 50 to 69 who received an inactivated influenza vaccine. Sequencing used PBMCs from blood, obtained about 23 months after vaccination. The chain's CDR3 is CSARDLTGENEKLFF. DNA for the CDR3: TGCAGTGCTAGAGATTTAACCGGGGAAAATGAAAAACTGTTTTTT.